The 29 T cell receptor beta chains reported below all come from one sample, sequenced in a study of blood T cell repertoires in COVID-19. Data came from immunoSEQ multiplex PCR; TCRdb stores just in-frame clones and leaves some out. The profile shows roughly 180,000 clones, approximately 85% of them singletons. The sample consisted of PBMCs or T cells enriched from blood (not recorded which). Receptors originate from a man aged 40-50 years who had recovered from COVID-19.

The gene calls are TRBV3-1 (or the pseudogene TRBV3-2) and TRBJ2-5; a weak D match, TRBD2 (6 bases). Trimming left V 4 bases short and J 1 base short, with 10 bases between. Germline V gene data show CDR1 as LGHDT and CDR2 as YNNKEL (reference sequence). The CDR3 spans 14 residues. The CDR3 sequence is CASSPRDSQETQYF. As DNA, the CDR3 is TGTGCCAGCAGCCCCCGGGACTCCCAAGAGACCCAGTACTTC.

The V and J genes are TRBV18 and TRBJ2-5; TRBD1 aligns across 7 bases. J lost 5 bases, V lost 6 bases, and 6 bases had no gene match. The germline CDR1 and CDR2 sequences are KGHSH and LQKENI. The CDR3 is 13 residues long. Written as DNA, the CDR3 is TGTGCCAGCTCGAAGACAGGGTCGGAGACCCAGTACTTC. Its protein product is CASSKTGSETQYF.

The rearrangement uses TRBV6-1 and TRBJ1-2; 8 positions match TRBD1. The germline CDR1 and CDR2 sequences are MNHNS and SASEGT. The V gene end was trimmed by 0 bases and the J gene end by 7 bases; junction bases not matched to a gene: 10. The CDR3 loop spans 16 amino acids. CDR3 nucleotides: TGTGCCAGCAGTGAAGCGTCAGGGGGCGCGATGGGTGGCTACACCTTC. Translated, it gives CASSEASGGAMGGYTF.

V and J are TRBV30 and TRBJ2-1; D gene unclear. This CDR3 has 12 amino acids. Germline loops: CDR1 GTSNPN, CDR2 SVGIG (reference sequence). Trimming cost V 3 bases and J 9 bases, with 12 bases left between them. CDR3 sequence reads: CAWSAEWSEQFF. CDR3 nucleotide sequence: TGTGCCTGGAGCGCAGAGTGGAGTGAGCAGTTCTTC.

This clone was detected a few times. This chain links TRBV4-1 with TRBJ2-2; tentatively, D is TRBD2 (5 bases). The germline V gene has CDR1 MGHRA and CDR2 YSYEKL. Trimming pared 4 bases from V and 5 bases from J, leaving 11 bases between. CDR3 size: 14 residues. CDR3 sequence: CASSRSLGTGELFF. In DNA form, the CDR3 reads TGCGCCAGCAGCCGATCACTAGGGACCGGGGAGCTGTTTTTT.

The chain combines TRBV7-8 with TRBJ2-7; weak D call: TRBD1 (5 bases). Germline V gene sequence: CDR1 SGHVS, CDR2 FQNEAQ. The CDR3 consists of 13 residues. Trimming removed 3 bases at V and 6 bases at J, with 12 bases between. CDR3 amino acids: CASSLGQLSEQYF. The CDR3 bases are TGTGCCAGCAGCTTGGGGCAGCTAAGCGAGCAGTACTTC.

This chain links TRBV3-1 (or the pseudogene TRBV3-2) with TRBJ2-1, with 8 bases fitting TRBD2. Germline V gene lookup returns CDR1 LGHDT and CDR2 YNNKEL (reference sequence). V shed 6 bases and J 0 bases; nucleotides not matched to a gene: 7. The CDR3 runs 16 residues. CDR3 DNA sequence: TGTGCCAGCAGGCGGGGGGCAGGAACCTCCTACAATGAGCAGTTCTTC. Protein product: CASRRGAGTSYNEQFF.

The chain employs TRBV6-2 or TRBV6-3 and TRBJ1-2; unclear D gene. The V end lost 2 bases, the J end lost 2 bases, and 12 bases lay between the germline ends. The CDR3 has 15 amino acids. The V gene's germline CDR1 is MNHEY and CDR2 SVGEGT. Here the CDR3 reads CASSYPSRGNYGYTF. As DNA, the CDR3 is TGTGCCAGCAGTTACCCGAGTAGAGGGAACTATGGCTACACCTTC.

Ten or more counts support this clone. The chain links TRBV28 to TRBJ2-4; 9 bases are a match to TRBD2. The junction had 6 bases not matched to a gene; V was cut back by 6 bases and J by 0 bases. This CDR3 has 16 residues. Germline V lookup: CDR1 MDHEN, CDR2 SYDVKM. The CDR3 is CASSSTSGLAKNIQYF. In nucleotides, the CDR3 is TGTGCCAGCAGCTCAACTAGCGGGTTAGCCAAAAACATTCAGTACTTC. Filled out from reference TRBV28 and TRBJ2-4, the complete variable domain reads DVKVTQSSRYLVKRTGEKVFLECVQDMDHENMFWYRQDPGLGLRLIYFSYDVKMKEKGDIPEGYSVSREKKERFSLILESASTNQTSMYLCASSSTSGLAKNIQYFGAGTRLSVL.

This clone came up a few times. The chain employs TRBV11-2 and TRBJ2-7; D is unresolved. The CDR3 covers 14 residues. CDR1 SGHAT and CDR2 FQNNGV come from the germline V gene. V lost 1 base to trimming and J lost 0 bases, with 7 bases between them. This CDR3 reads CASSLGLSSYEQYF. The CDR3, as DNA: TGTGCCAGCAGCTTAGGACTTTCCTCCTACGAGCAGTACTTC.

V and J are TRBV3-1 (or the pseudogene TRBV3-2) and TRBJ1-2, with D unresolved. The CDR3 has 15 residues. V lost 5 bases and J 1 base, leaving 14 bases between the germline ends. Germline V gene data show CDR1 as LGHDT and CDR2 as YNNKEL (reference sequence). For the CDR3, the DNA is TGTGCCAGCAGCAAATCGGATGCGGGTAACTATGGCTACACCTTC. This gives the protein CASSKSDAGNYGYTF.

The chain combines TRBV2 with TRBJ1-4; D is possibly TRBD1 (6 bases). CDR1 and CDR2 (germline): SNHLY, FYNNEI. The CDR3 runs 17 residues. V lost 9 bases, J lost 4 bases, and 24 bases lay in between. CDR3 sequence reads: CARGGKAGGTINEKLFF. For the CDR3, the DNA is TGTGCCAGGGGGGGGAAGGCCGGAGGGACAATTAATGAAAAACTGTTTTTT.

This chain uses TRBV27 with TRBJ2-1; 8 bases match TRBD1. Unmatched junction bases numbered 14, after V lost 0 bases and J lost 4 bases. Looked up from germline, CDR1 is MNHEY and CDR2 is SMNVEV (reference sequence). There are 19 residues in the CDR3. The CDR3 reads CASSLSAPFRDRRYNEQFF. CDR3 in DNA: TGTGCCAGCAGTTTATCCGCCCCTTTCCGGGACAGGAGGTACAATGAGCAGTTCTTC.

This clone was detected only once. This rearrangement joins TRBV12-5 to TRBJ1-6, with D unresolved. This CDR3 has 15 residues. Trimming stripped 2 bases from V and 0 bases from J, with 5 bases between. Germline V gene lookup returns CDR1 LGHNT and CDR2 FRNRAP. CDR3 region: CASGLSSSYNSPLHF. Written as DNA, the CDR3 is TGTGCTAGTGGTTTGAGTAGCTCCTATAATTCACCCCTCCACTTT.

The chain carries TRBV5-6 and TRBJ2-7; 8 positions match TRBD2. V lost 4 bases and J lost 6; bases outside the gene matches: 6. The length of the CDR3 is 13 residues. CDR1 and CDR2 (germline): SGHDT, YYEEEE. The CDR3 sequence: CASSRAGRGEQYF. CDR3 bases: TGTGCCAGCAGCAGAGCCGGGAGGGGCGAGCAGTACTTC.

The gene calls are TRBV19 and TRBJ2-7, with 7 bases fitting TRBD2. The CDR3 spans 14 residues. V shed 8 bases, J shed 3 bases, and the junction held 10 bases outside the gene matches. The germline gives CDR1 LNHDA, CDR2 SQIVND (reference sequence). The CDR3 spells CASGRGGSDYEQYF. The CDR3, as DNA: TGTGCCAGTGGGAGGGGCGGATCCGACTACGAGCAGTACTTC.

The V and J genes are TRBV5-1 and TRBJ2-2, with D maybe TRBD1 (6 bases). Between the trimmed V and J ends, which lost 0 bases and 7 bases, there was a span of 13 bases. This CDR3 comprises 15 residues. Germline CDR1 reads SGHRS; CDR2 reads YFSETQ. The CDR3 loop reads CASSLEWGLYGELFF. CDR3 bases: TGCGCCAGCAGCTTGGAATGGGGGCTGTACGGGGAGCTGTTTTTT.

V and J are TRBV6-5 and TRBJ1-2; no clear D gene. CDR3 length: 12 residues. Germline V gene data show CDR1 as MNHEY and CDR2 as SVGAGI. Trimming took 11 bases from V and 4 from J, leaving 14 bases between them. The chain's CDR3 is CAAQNGGYGYTF. CDR3 bases: TGTGCCGCACAAAATGGAGGCTATGGCTACACCTTC.

The genes are TRBV2 and TRBJ1-3; no clear D. The CDR3 spans 12 residues. V lost 6 bases, J lost 2 bases, and 5 bases lay in between. Germline CDR1 and CDR2: SNHLY and FYNNEI. The CDR3 DNA follows: TGTGCCAGCAGGACTGCTGGAAACACCATATATTTT. Translation gives CASRTAGNTIYF.

V is TRBV28 and J is TRBJ1-1; maybe TRBD1 (6 bases). The ends were cut back, 4 bases at V and 1 base at J, with 13 bases in the middle. CDR1 and CDR2 from the germline V gene are MDHEN and SYDVKM. The CDR3 length is 15 residues. CDR3 sequence reads: CASSSIQGSNTEAFF. In nucleotides, the CDR3 is TGTGCCAGCAGTTCCATTCAGGGGTCGAACACTGAAGCTTTCTTT.

V gene TRBV5-1 combines with J gene TRBJ1-3, with 8 nucleotides matching TRBD1. The V gene's germline CDR1 is SGHRS and CDR2 YFSETQ. J gave up 0 bases and V 4 bases, and 3 bases lay outside the gene matches. This CDR3 has 15 amino acids. The CDR3 spells CASSDRGLSGNTIYF. DNA for the CDR3: TGCGCCAGCAGCGACAGGGGCCTCTCTGGAAACACCATATATTTT.

The genes are TRBV3-1 (or the pseudogene TRBV3-2) and TRBJ1-2, with D possibly TRBD1 on 6 matching bases. This CDR3 is 14 amino acids long. Germline CDR1 reads LGHDT; CDR2 reads YNNKEL (reference sequence). V was pared by 1 base and J by 8 bases, with 14 bases between. The CDR3 DNA reads as TGTGCCAGCAGCCAAGGTCAACAGGGACAAGGCTACACCTTC. Translation: CASSQGQQGQGYTF.

The V gene is TRBV29-1, the J gene TRBJ1-3, with 8 bases fitting TRBD1. The germline V gene encodes CDR1 SQVTM and CDR2 ANQGSEA. This CDR3 contains 13 residues. V gave up 6 bases and J gave up 2 bases; unmatched junction bases: 3. The CDR3 nucleotides read TGCAGCGTCCAGACAGGGGCTGGAAACACCATATATTTT. This sequence encodes CSVQTGAGNTIYF.

The J gene is TRBJ1-2, the V gene TRBV24-1; 7 nucleotides match TRBD1. Germline V CDR1 and CDR2: KGHDR, SFDVKD. The CDR3 contains 13 residues. The J segment lost 7 bases and the V segment lost 4 bases, leaving 5 bases of the junction unmatched. DNA of the CDR3: TGTGCCACCAGTGAGACAGGGTTAGGTGGCTACACCTTC. Translated, it gives CATSETGLGGYTF.

This rearrangement joins TRBV14 to TRBJ2-5; D unclear. Germline CDR1 SGHDN, CDR2 FVKESK. The CDR3 runs 13 residues. V dropped 0 bases and J dropped 7 bases, with 9 bases sitting between them. The CDR3 here is CASSQERSGTQYF. CDR3 coding DNA: TGTGCCAGCAGCCAAGAAAGGTCAGGGACCCAGTACTTC.

With regard to this clone: Different DNA sequences within this sample yield the same CDR3. This chain links TRBV5-1 with TRBJ2-7; 7 bases are shared with TRBD2. The length of the CDR3 is 14 residues. The germline V gene has CDR1 SGHRS and CDR2 YFSETQ. After removal of 2 bases from V and 1 base from J, the junction contained 3 bases not matched to a gene. CDR3 in amino acids: CASSFSAGSYEQYF. In nucleotides, the CDR3 is TGCGCCAGCAGCTTTTCAGCGGGATCCTACGAGCAGTACTTC.

The gene calls are TRBV27 and TRBJ1-5; D is unclear. Germline V gene data show CDR1 as MNHEY and CDR2 as SMNVEV (reference sequence). The CDR3 contains 14 residues. V lost 3 bases and J 4 bases, leaving 10 bases between the germline ends. The CDR3 DNA sequence: TGTGCCAGCAGTTTGGAGCCAGAAAATCAGCCCCAGCATTTT. Its translation: CASSLEPENQPQHF.

The chain combines TRBV30 with TRBJ2-1; the D gene is possibly TRBD2 (5 bases). Trimming shortened V by 1 base and J by 4 bases, and 14 bases separated the two germline ends. Germline CDR1 is GTSNPN and CDR2 is SVGIG (reference sequence). The CDR3 totals 15 residues. CDR3 DNA: TGTGCCTGGAGTGGTTCGGCCAGGACTTACAATGAGCAGTTCTTC. Amino acid sequence: CAWSGSARTYNEQFF.

This clone was observed a handful of times. This chain uses TRBV5-1 with TRBJ1-2; the D gene is possibly TRBD1 (5 bases). The CDR3 is 15 amino acids. V was shortened by 4 bases and J by 7 bases, with 20 bases between the two germline ends. Looked up from germline, CDR1 is SGHRS and CDR2 is YFSETQ. The CDR3 sequence: CASSRGQGGTGGYTF. The CDR3 coding sequence is TGCGCCAGCAGCCGAGGGCAGGGAGGGACTGGTGGCTACACCTTC.